These 14 T cell receptor beta chains came from one sample sequenced in a study of blood T cell repertoires in COVID-19. Only in-frame clones appear in the TCRdb table, and some are missing; sequencing was by immunoSEQ multiplex PCR. Of some 220,000 clones listed, roughly 85% are singletons. Sequences were obtained from peripheral blood. The receptor set was obtained from a middle-aged man with COVID-19, enrolled during active disease.

This chain uses TRBV11-2 with TRBJ2-1; D may be TRBD2 (6 bases). The CDR3 length is 16 residues. Germline lookup yields CDR1 SGHAT and CDR2 FQNNGV. The V and J ends lost 4 bases and 0 bases respectively, with 13 bases between them. CDR3 amino acids: CASSSRGRGSYNEQFF. The CDR3 DNA follows: TGTGCCAGCAGCTCCCGAGGGCGGGGCTCCTACAATGAGCAGTTCTTC.

V is TRBV30 and J is TRBJ1-6; no definite D call. The germline CDR1 and CDR2 sequences are GTSNPN and SVGIG (reference sequence). The length of the CDR3 is 11 residues. Trimming pared 2 bases from V and 10 bases from J, leaving 6 bases between. CDR3: CAWSLRSPLHF. CDR3 DNA sequence: TGTGCCTGGAGTTTACGGTCACCCCTCCACTTT.

The chain has TRBV3-1 (or the pseudogene TRBV3-2) and TRBJ1-1; 8 bases fit TRBD1. V was clipped by 6 bases and J by 1 base; unmatched bases: 4. This CDR3 contains 14 residues. Germline V gene lookup returns CDR1 LGHDT and CDR2 YNNKEL (reference sequence). The CDR3 reads CASRPTGGNTEAFF. CDR3 bases: TGTGCCAGCAGACCCACAGGGGGGAACACTGAAGCTTTCTTT.

The chain couples TRBV30 to TRBJ1-1; 9 bases line up with TRBD1. Germline CDR1 GTSNPN, CDR2 SVGIG (reference sequence). V was pared by 3 bases and J by 6 bases, with 5 bases of the junction left unmatched. The CDR3 loop spans 13 amino acids. CDR3 nucleotides: TGTGCCTGGAGCCGTACAGGGGGCTCTGAAGCTTTCTTT. Residues: CAWSRTGGSEAFF.

This rearrangement joins TRBV3-1 (or the pseudogene TRBV3-2) to TRBJ1-5, with 10 bases lining up with TRBD1. The CDR3 contains 15 residues. Germline CDR1 LGHDT, CDR2 YNNKEL (reference sequence). Unmatched junction bases numbered 9, after V lost 8 bases and J lost 5 bases. The CDR3 here is CASARGQGLDQPQHF. The CDR3 nucleotides read TGTGCCAGCGCCAGGGGACAGGGGTTAGATCAGCCCCAGCATTTT.

The V gene is TRBV30, the J gene TRBJ2-5; 7 bases are a match to TRBD1. The CDR3 consists of 11 residues. Per the germline V gene, CDR1 is GTSNPN and CDR2 is SVGIG (reference sequence). J gave up 3 bases and V 8 bases, and 3 bases lay outside the gene matches. The CDR3 sequence is CAVGQKETQYF. CDR3 bases: TGTGCCGTGGGACAGAAAGAGACCCAGTACTTC.

V is TRBV6-5 and J is TRBJ1-2; possible D gene TRBD1, 5 bases. CDR1 and CDR2 (germline): MNHEY, SVGAGI. The CDR3 length is 14 residues. V was cut by 6 bases and J by 4 bases, with 15 bases left in between. CDR3 in amino acids: CASSDIDRRYGYTF. The CDR3 DNA reads as TGTGCCAGCAGCGATATCGACAGACGCTATGGCTACACCTTC.

The V call is TRBV15, the J call TRBJ1-6, with D unclear. Germline CDR1 reads LNHNV; CDR2 reads YYDKDF (reference sequence). The V end lost 1 base, the J end lost 2 bases, and 6 bases lay between the germline ends. The CDR3 sequence is 15 residues long. CDR3 sequence: CATSRVEAYNSPLHF. The CDR3 nucleotides read TGTGCCACCAGCAGAGTGGAGGCCTATAATTCACCCCTCCACTTT.

The CDR3 protein is CASSASRGYSNQPQHF. As DNA, the CDR3 is TGTGCCAGCAGTGCCTCAAGGGGTTACAGCAATCAGCCCCAGCATTTT. The chain carries TRBV28 and TRBJ1-5; a possible D gene is TRBD1 (5 bases). Trimming removed 5 bases at V and 1 base at J, with 15 bases between. The CDR3 totals 16 residues. Germline CDR1 MDHEN, CDR2 SYDVKM.

Only one count was recorded for this clone. This chain connects TRBV7-2 to TRBJ2-7; D is uncertain. Per the germline V gene, CDR1 is SGHTA and CDR2 is FQGNSA. This CDR3 region has 14 residues. The V end was cut by 1 base, the J end by 3 bases, with 10 bases between. The CDR3 spells CASSLEINYYEQYF. Here the CDR3 DNA reads TGTGCCAGCAGCTTAGAAATCAACTACTACGAGCAGTACTTC.

The V call is TRBV12-3 or TRBV12-4, the J call TRBJ1-5; weak D call: TRBD1 (5 bases). V was shortened by 5 bases and J by 6 bases, with 8 bases between the two germline ends. The CDR3 runs 12 residues. This CDR3 is CASSDRIQPQHF. For the CDR3, the DNA is TGTGCCAGCAGTGACAGAATTCAGCCCCAGCATTTT.

This sequence joins TRBV7-3 and TRBJ2-7; D is uncertain. Germline V gives CDR1 SGHTA, CDR2 FQGTGA. This CDR3 has 12 amino acids. With 3 bases removed from V and 7 bases from J, the gap between germline ends came to 10 bases. The CDR3: CASSFTNGEQYF. In DNA form, the CDR3 reads TGTGCCAGCAGCTTCACTAATGGGGAGCAGTACTTC. Full variable domain (remainder filled in from reference TRBV7-3 and TRBJ2-7): GAGVSQTPSNKVTEKGKYVELRCDPISGHTALYWYRQSLGQGPEFLIYFQGTGAADDSGLPNDRFFAVRPEGSVSTLKIQRTERGDSAVYLCASSFTNGEQYFGPGTRLTVT.

This clone was counted between two and nine times. The V gene is TRBV7-8, the J gene TRBJ1-6; 9 nucleotides align to TRBD1. V gave up 1 base and J gave up 6 bases; unmatched junction bases: 1. This CDR3 spans 15 amino acids. Germline loops: CDR1 SGHVS, CDR2 FQNEAQ. As DNA, the CDR3 is TGTGCCAGCAGCTTAGAGACAGGGGGTAATTCACCCCTCCACTTT. Its protein product is CASSLETGGNSPLHF.

A word on this clone: A junction end diverges from the germline sequence, so it may reflect a read error. The chain is built from TRBV7-7 and TRBJ2-7, with 8 positions matching TRBD1. The CDR3 is 14 amino acids. CDR1 SSHAT and CDR2 FNYEAQ come from the germline V gene (reference sequence). CDR3 amino acids: CASSLGTGEGEQYF. The DNA for the CDR3 is TGTGCTAGCAGCTTAGGGACAGGAGAAGGCGAGCAGTACTTC.